In this sample, the clone carrying this T cell receptor beta chain turned up once. Produced via immunoSEQ multiplex PCR; TCRdb's table is partial and in-frame only. Counted here are more than 50,000 clones, around 94% occurring once; the ten biggest clones make up under 2%. The source of the sample is a study of preoperative IRX-2 immunotherapy in early breast cancer. Looked up from germline, CDR1 is LGHNA and CDR2 is YNFKEQ. The V segment lost 1 base and the J segment 3 bases; nucleotides outside the gene matches: 11. This CDR3 is built from 17 residues. Stated treatment: preoperative locoregional IRX-2 cytokine immunotherapy. This phase Ib study tested locoregional IRX-2 cytokine immunotherapy given before surgery.

The origin of this receptor is a human donor with breast cancer. Sample collection was performed from a patient treated with IRX-2 immunotherapy. This chain uses TRBV4-2 with TRBJ2-5; TRBD2 matches at 7 bases. The CDR3 coding sequence is TGTGCCAGCAGCCAAGGCATAGGCCTGGCGGGAGAAGAGACCCAGTACTTC. It encodes CASSQGIGLAGEETQYF.